The source of this T cell receptor (beta chain) is a study of blood T cell repertoires in COVID-19. Germline lookup yields CDR1 MGHRA and CDR2 YSYEKL. The CDR3 covers 16 residues. V was clipped by 1 base and J by 3 bases, with 15 bases between them. In the original workflow: Reference gene primer amplification gave estimated nucleated cell counts. Data came from immunoSEQ multiplex PCR; TCRdb stores just in-frame clones and leaves some out. The V and J calls and the clone size are those of that table, but D and trimming were determined from the DNA. The sample has over 85,000 clones; more than 65% are singletons.

Sample: peripheral blood. The sequence came from a man between 60 and 75 years old with acute or convalescent COVID-19. The chain employs TRBV4-1 and TRBJ1-1; D is unclear. Written as DNA, the CDR3 is TGCGCCAGCAGCCAAGTTCGCCTCCTGGCGGACACTGAAGCTTTCTTT. It codes for CASSQVRLLADTEAFF.